A selection of T cell receptor beta chains follows, all from one sample in a study of coeliac disease. Produced via immunoSEQ multiplex PCR; TCRdb's table is partial and in-frame only. The profile covers over 5,000 clones, with 55% to 70% appearing a single time and 7.5% to 10% taken by the ten largest. Sequenced sample: lymphocytes from the gut lamina propria. The receptors shown here come from a man between 65 and 85 years old with active celiac disease. Each CDR3 is given with its conserved first and last residue. Each record gives: V gene, J gene, D gene, clone size, CDR3 protein, CDR3 DNA. A D gene is named only where the DNA matches it firmly. Clone size is not always given. Where it is, it says once, few, many or a class for expanded clones.

V gene: TRBV4-1
J gene: TRBJ2-2
D gene: .
clone size: .
CDR3 protein: CASSPIGGHHLTGELFF
CDR3 DNA: TGCGCCAGCAGCCCTATAGGAGGTCACCACCTCACCGGGGAGCTGTTTTTT

V gene: TRBV2
J gene: TRBJ2-2
D gene: TRBD2
clone size: .
CDR3 protein: CASRRGLVTNTGELFF
CDR3 DNA: TGTGCCAGCAGGAGGGGACTAGTTACGAACACCGGGGAGCTGTTTTTT

V gene: TRBV2
J gene: TRBJ2-1
D gene: .
clone size: .
CDR3 protein: CATSPIAATYNEQFF
CDR3 DNA: TGTGCCACGTCCCCCATAGCGGCCACCTACAATGAGCAGTTCTTC

V gene: TRBV4-3
J gene: TRBJ1-2
D gene: TRBD1
clone size: .
CDR3 protein: CASSQDLGGQGNYGYTF
CDR3 DNA: TGCGCCAGCAGCCAAGATCTGGGCGGACAGGGGAACTATGGCTACACCTTC

V gene: TRBV27
J gene: TRBJ2-1
D gene: .
clone size: .
CDR3 protein: CASSLSVYVRESDNEQFF
CDR3 DNA: TGTGCCAGCAGTTTATCAGTTTACGTTAGGGAGTCCGACAATGAGCAGTTCTTC

V gene: TRBV7-6
J gene: TRBJ1-1
D gene: TRBD1
clone size: .
CDR3 protein: CASSPSEARGVAFF
CDR3 DNA: TGTGCCAGCAGCCCCAGCGAAGCCAGGGGGGTAGCTTTCTTT

V gene: TRBV2
J gene: TRBJ2-7
D gene: .
clone size: .
CDR3 protein: CASNPTLDRSYEQYF
CDR3 DNA: TGTGCCAGCAACCCCACTCTAGACAGATCCTACGAGCAGTACTTC

V gene: TRBV27
J gene: TRBJ1-5
D gene: .
clone size: .
CDR3 protein: CASSSRGTINQPQHF
CDR3 DNA: TGTGCCAGCAGTTCTAGGGGGACTATAAATCAGCCCCAGCATTTT

V gene: TRBV28
J gene: TRBJ2-1
D gene: TRBD2
clone size: .
CDR3 protein: CASSLERGVNNEQFF
CDR3 DNA: TGTGCCAGCAGTTTAGAACGGGGGGTCAACAATGAGCAGTTCTTC

V gene: TRBV25-1
J gene: TRBJ2-3
D gene: .
clone size: .
CDR3 protein: CASSFQGSSDTQYF
CDR3 DNA: TGTGCCAGCAGTTTTCAGGGATCGTCGGATACGCAGTATTTT

V gene: TRBV6-1
J gene: TRBJ1-5
D gene: .
clone size: .
CDR3 protein: CASSEGHRSNNQPQHF
CDR3 DNA: TGTGCCAGCAGTGAAGGGCACCGGAGTAACAATCAGCCCCAGCATTTT

V gene: TRBV7-3
J gene: TRBJ2-6
D gene: TRBD1
clone size: .
CDR3 protein: CASSLMSGGAAGANVLTF
CDR3 DNA: TGTGCCAGCAGCTTAATGTCAGGGGGCGCGGCTGGGGCCAACGTCCTGACTTTC

V gene: TRBV9
J gene: TRBJ2-7
D gene: TRBD2
clone size: few
CDR3 protein: CASSVGPSGSWEQYF
CDR3 DNA: TGTGCCAGCAGCGTAGGACCTAGCGGGAGCTGGGAGCAGTACTTC

V gene: TRBV2
J gene: TRBJ2-7
D gene: .
clone size: .
CDR3 protein: CARGGQSSYEQYF
CDR3 DNA: TGTGCCAGAGGCGGACAGTCCTCCTACGAGCAGTACTTC

V gene: TRBV18
J gene: TRBJ2-7
D gene: TRBD2
clone size: few
CDR3 protein: CASSPIAGTSEAYEQYF
CDR3 DNA: TGTGCCAGCTCACCAATTGCAGGGACTAGCGAAGCCTACGAGCAGTACTTC

V gene: TRBV18
J gene: TRBJ2-6
D gene: .
clone size: .
CDR3 protein: CAIPSPGSGANVLTF
CDR3 DNA: TGTGCCATCCCATCGCCCGGCTCTGGGGCCAACGTCCTGACTTTC

V gene: TRBV7-8
J gene: TRBJ1-4
D gene: .
clone size: .
CDR3 protein: CASSLDYRGNEKLFF
CDR3 DNA: TGTGCCAGCAGCTTAGATTATAGGGGGAATGAAAAACTGTTTTTT

V gene: TRBV19
J gene: TRBJ2-5
D gene: TRBD1
clone size: .
CDR3 protein: CASNDRGDHQETQYF
CDR3 DNA: TGTGCCAGTAATGACAGGGGAGACCACCAAGAGACCCAGTACTTC

V gene: TRBV19
J gene: TRBJ2-7
D gene: .
clone size: .
CDR3 protein: CASSTPRGLVGEQYF
CDR3 DNA: TGTGCCAGTAGTACACCGAGAGGGCTAGTGGGCGAGCAGTACTTC

V gene: TRBV5-1
J gene: TRBJ2-7
D gene: TRBD2
clone size: .
CDR3 protein: CASSASGDREQYF
CDR3 DNA: TGCGCCAGCAGTGCTAGCGGTGATAGGGAGCAGTACTTC

V gene: TRBV9
J gene: TRBJ2-2
D gene: TRBD1
clone size: .
CDR3 protein: CASSGTGTGELFF
CDR3 DNA: TGTGCCAGCAGCGGGACAGGGACCGGGGAGCTGTTTTTT

V gene: TRBV12-5
J gene: TRBJ1-5
D gene: TRBD1
clone size: few
CDR3 protein: CASGGGTGGIDSNQPQHF
CDR3 DNA: TGTGCTAGTGGTGGAGGGACAGGGGGTATTGATAGCAATCAGCCCCAGCATTTT

V gene: TRBV19
J gene: TRBJ1-4
D gene: .
clone size: .
CDR3 protein: CASSAGAVFRATNEKLFF
CDR3 DNA: TGTGCCAGTAGTGCTGGGGCGGTCTTCAGAGCAACTAATGAAAAACTGTTTTTT

V gene: TRBV9
J gene: TRBJ2-3
D gene: .
clone size: .
CDR3 protein: CASSVGGQSTDTQYF
CDR3 DNA: TGTGCCAGCAGCGTGGGTGGACAGAGCACAGATACGCAGTATTTT

V gene: TRBV6-1
J gene: TRBJ2-7
D gene: .
clone size: .
CDR3 protein: CASSEAGSPHYEQYF
CDR3 DNA: TGTGCCAGCAGTGAGGCCGGGTCCCCCCACTACGAGCAGTACTTC

V gene: TRBV13
J gene: TRBJ2-5
D gene: .
clone size: .
CDR3 protein: CASSTPGGRDQETQYF
CDR3 DNA: TGTGCCAGCAGCACCCCGGGGGGCCGCGACCAAGAGACCCAGTACTTC

V gene: TRBV19
J gene: TRBJ2-6
D gene: .
clone size: .
CDR3 protein: CASSIGGFSSGANVLTF
CDR3 DNA: TGTGCCAGTAGTATTGGGGGGTTTAGCTCTGGGGCCAACGTCCTGACTTTC

V gene: TRBV6-1
J gene: TRBJ1-2
D gene: .
clone size: .
CDR3 protein: CASSEIPGSYGYTF
CDR3 DNA: TGTGCCAGCAGTGAAATACCTGGGAGTTATGGCTACACCTTC

V gene: TRBV4-2
J gene: TRBJ2-7
D gene: TRBD2
clone size: .
CDR3 protein: CASSQDPAGLGGSYEQYF
CDR3 DNA: TGTGCCAGCAGCCAAGATCCGGCGGGACTAGGGGGCTCCTACGAGCAGTACTTC

V gene: TRBV7-2
J gene: TRBJ2-1
D gene: TRBD1
clone size: .
CDR3 protein: CARSLDGQGSFNEQFF
CDR3 DNA: TGTGCCCGCAGCTTAGATGGACAGGGGAGTTTCAATGAGCAGTTCTTC

V gene: TRBV5-6
J gene: TRBJ2-1
D gene: TRBD2
clone size: .
CDR3 protein: CASSLAGRGDYNEQFF
CDR3 DNA: TGTGCCAGCAGCTTGGCGGGGCGGGGGGACTACAATGAGCAGTTCTTC

V gene: TRBV18
J gene: TRBJ1-6
D gene: TRBD1
clone size: .
CDR3 protein: CASSPRRDRENSPLHF
CDR3 DNA: TGTGCCAGCTCACCGCGGCGGGACAGAGAAAATTCACCCCTCCACTTT

V gene: TRBV28
J gene: TRBJ1-1
D gene: .
clone size: .
CDR3 protein: CASTPGGVHTEAFF
CDR3 DNA: TGTGCCAGCACCCCGGGAGGGGTTCACACTGAAGCTTTCTTT

V gene: TRBV6-1
J gene: TRBJ2-5
D gene: .
clone size: .
CDR3 protein: CASKYEAGRQETQYF
CDR3 DNA: TGTGCCAGCAAGTACGAGGCGGGGCGTCAAGAGACCCAGTACTTC

V gene: TRBV27
J gene: TRBJ1-1
D gene: .
clone size: .
CDR3 protein: CASKRADRLNTEAFF
CDR3 DNA: TGTGCCAGCAAGAGGGCGGACAGATTGAACACTGAAGCTTTCTTT

V gene: TRBV5-8
J gene: TRBJ2-1
D gene: TRBD2
clone size: .
CDR3 protein: CASSPGLASYNEQFF
CDR3 DNA: TGTGCCAGCAGCCCGGGACTAGCATCCTACAATGAGCAGTTCTTC

V gene: TRBV10-3
J gene: TRBJ2-3
D gene: .
clone size: once
CDR3 protein: CAISVADTDTQYF
CDR3 DNA: TGTGCCATCAGTGTAGCGGACACAGATACGCAGTATTTT